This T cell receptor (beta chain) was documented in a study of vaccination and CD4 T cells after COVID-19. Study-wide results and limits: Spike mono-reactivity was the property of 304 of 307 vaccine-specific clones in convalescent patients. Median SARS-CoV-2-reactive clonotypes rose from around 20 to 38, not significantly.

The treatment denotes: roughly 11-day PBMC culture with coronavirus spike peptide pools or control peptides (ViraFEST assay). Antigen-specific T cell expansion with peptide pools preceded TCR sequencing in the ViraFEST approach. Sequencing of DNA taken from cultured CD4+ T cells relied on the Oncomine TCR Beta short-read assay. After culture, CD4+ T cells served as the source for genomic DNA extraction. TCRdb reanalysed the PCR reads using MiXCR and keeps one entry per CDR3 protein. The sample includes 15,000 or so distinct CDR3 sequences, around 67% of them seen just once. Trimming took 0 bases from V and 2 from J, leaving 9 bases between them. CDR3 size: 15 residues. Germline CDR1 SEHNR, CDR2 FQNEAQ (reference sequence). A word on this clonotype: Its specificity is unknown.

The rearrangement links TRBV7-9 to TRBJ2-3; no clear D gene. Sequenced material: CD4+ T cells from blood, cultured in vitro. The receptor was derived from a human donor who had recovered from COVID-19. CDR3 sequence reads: CASSLALGDTDTQYF. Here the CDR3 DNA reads TGTGCCAGCAGCTTAGCGCTAGGAGACACAGATACGCAGTATTTT.